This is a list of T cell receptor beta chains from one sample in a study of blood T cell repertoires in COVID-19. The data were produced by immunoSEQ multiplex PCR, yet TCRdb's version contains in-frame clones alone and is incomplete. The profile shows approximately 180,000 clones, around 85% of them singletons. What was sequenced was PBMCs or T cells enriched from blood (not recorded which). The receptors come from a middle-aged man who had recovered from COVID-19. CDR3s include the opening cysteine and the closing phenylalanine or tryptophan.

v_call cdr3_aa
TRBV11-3 CATSRGAQETQYF
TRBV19 CASSMSTGGGTDTQYF
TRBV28 CASSLGTRSNEQYF
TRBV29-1 CSVVRVPNYGYTF
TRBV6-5 CATTPGSNQPQHF
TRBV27 CASSPGQGTYEQYF
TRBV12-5 CASGLVQAGPGGYTF
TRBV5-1 CASSLGAGQDAFF
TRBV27 CASSAVGQPQHF
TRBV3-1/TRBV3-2 CASSHLKVAGEAFF
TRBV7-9 CASSPLGGANTGELFF
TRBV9 CASSVSIREDTEAFF
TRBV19 CATGASGRGYSSYNEQFF
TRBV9 CASSANIQDTQYF
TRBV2 CASSRAGAANEKLFF
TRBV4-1 CASSQERGTEQFF
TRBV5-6 CASSLRTGLKNIQYF
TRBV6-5 CASSPERVLTTQYF
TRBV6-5 CASSYSSGGDNEQFF
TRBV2 CASSEYKYSNQPQHF
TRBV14 CASSPSDRAAFF
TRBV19 CASRPEGLALYYGYTF
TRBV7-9 CASSLGTDRGTFF
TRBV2 CASSVVNSPLHF
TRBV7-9 CASGTGGTEAFF
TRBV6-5 CASGQWNTEAFF
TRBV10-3 CATLTGGNTGELFF
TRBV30 CAWRLTGGGNTIYF
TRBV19 CASSMREIAKNIQYF
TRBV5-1 CASSLIGQGVSNEQFF
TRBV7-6 CASSSGAFEDTKNTEAFF
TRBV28 CASRPGGTGNPIQYF
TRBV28 CASSFINEQFF
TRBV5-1 CASSPTLRGSAEAFF
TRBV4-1 CASSQDRLEGDYGYTF
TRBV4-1 CASSRILAGDYNEQFF
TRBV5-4 CASSLFGLAGGTYNEQFF
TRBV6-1 CASSEALGGGANTQYF